The table lists the clone carrying this T cell receptor beta chain with many counts. As yet, its antigen is unknown. TCR beta CDR3 was amplified from genomic DNA by two-round multiplex PCR. During first-round PCR, primers specific to each TRBV and TRBJ gene were used. Second-round PCR used universal primers. TCRdb processed the multiplex PCR reads anew with MiXCR; each CDR3 protein has one entry. Of about 13,000 distinct CDR3 sequences in the sample, approximately 40% are singletons; the top ten hold 40%. The CDR3 has 13 amino acids. The J segment lost 3 bases and the V segment lost 7 bases, leaving 4 bases of the junction unmatched. CDR1 is SGDLS, CDR2 YYNGEE, per germline. The sample is drawn from a study of prognosis after radiotherapy for stage I lung cancer. Overall study context: Of the patients, about seven had squamous cell carcinoma and fewer than 15 had adenocarcinoma tumors.

Study-level findings and limits: The study left the tumor specificity of the expanded TCR clones undetermined. Counted unique TCR clones declined after stereotactic body radiation therapy (median approximately 9,600 versus 7,200).

This specimen was PBMCs, taken before or after stereotactic body radiation therapy (not recorded which). The chain combines TRBV9 with TRBJ2-3; 8 nucleotides agree with TRBD1. The clonotype originates from a donor older than 45 with non-small cell lung cancer. CDR3 in amino acids: CASGRGQTDTQYF. In nucleotides, the CDR3 is TGTGCCAGCGGCAGGGGGCAAACAGATACGCAGTATTTT.